These T cell receptor beta chains were read from a single sample in a study of blood T cell repertoires in COVID-19. Clones were read by immunoSEQ multiplex PCR, and TCRdb kept only the in-frame ones, dropping some. The sample includes about 430,000 clones, 88% of them seen just once. The sample was PBMCs or T cells enriched from blood (not recorded which). The source of these receptors is a woman aged 18-29 years who had been exposed to COVID-19. The CDR3 runs from the conserved cysteine through the conserved F or W. A D gene is named only where the DNA matches it firmly. Rows may omit the clone size; those that give it use once, few, many or a size class.

-,TRBV3-1/TRBV3-2,-,TRBJ1-2,CASSQDPSGYTF,TGTGCCAGCAGCCAAGATCCCTCCGGCTACACCTTC
-,TRBV9,-,TRBJ2-7,CASSVSTGSTYEQYF,TGTGCCAGCAGCGTATCTACGGGAAGCACCTACGAGCAGTACTTC
-,TRBV18,-,TRBJ1-5,CASSPGLNQPQHF,TGTGCCAGCTCACCGGGACTAAATCAGCCCCAGCATTTT
-,TRBV2,TRBD1,TRBJ2-7,CASSGTGQWGEQYF,TGTGCCAGCAGTGGGACAGGGCAATGGGGCGAGCAGTACTTC
-,TRBV19,-,TRBJ1-1,CASRPQGNTEAFF,TGTGCCAGTAGACCACAGGGTAACACTGAAGCTTTCTTT
-,TRBV4-2,TRBD2,TRBJ2-7,CASSGTSGGLYYEQYF,TGTGCCAGCAGCGGGACTAGCGGGGGGCTTTACTACGAGCAGTACTTC
once,TRBV19,-,TRBJ1-1,CASSSWQGSGTEAFF,TGTGCCAGTAGTTCCTGGCAGGGGTCCGGCACTGAAGCTTTCTTT
-,TRBV18,TRBD1,TRBJ1-1,CASLGQGGMNTEAFF,TGTGCCAGCCTGGGACAGGGGGGCATGAACACTGAAGCTTTCTTT
-,TRBV28,-,TRBJ2-5,CASSRDQETQYF,TGTGCCAGCAGTCGGGACCAAGAGACCCAGTACTTC
-,TRBV7-9,-,TRBJ1-1,CASSSLGVSEAFF,TGTGCCAGCAGCTCCCTCGGGGTTTCTGAAGCTTTCTTT
-,TRBV7-3,-,TRBJ2-2,CASSSSSGNTGELFF,TGTGCCAGCAGCTCCTCTAGTGGGAACACCGGGGAGCTGTTTTTT
few,TRBV6-5,-,TRBJ2-5,CASSYSWGRIQETQYF,TGTGCCAGCAGTTACTCGTGGGGGAGGATCCAAGAGACCCAGTACTTC
once,TRBV6-1,-,TRBJ2-1,CASSDRARDEQFF,TGTGCCAGCAGTGACAGGGCAAGGGATGAGCAGTTCTTC
-,TRBV3-1/TRBV3-2,TRBD1,TRBJ1-2,CASSLSTGDSGYTF,TGTGCCAGCAGCCTATCGACAGGGGACTCTGGCTACACCTTC
-,TRBV10-3,-,TRBJ1-6,CAISARDSADSPLHF,TGTGCCATCAGTGCCAGGGATTCGGCCGATTCACCCCTCCACTTT
-,TRBV9,TRBD1,TRBJ2-3,CASSGSQTGTYTDTQYF,TGTGCCAGCAGCGGCTCCCAGACAGGGACCTACACAGATACGCAGTATTTT
once,TRBV5-1,-,TRBJ2-2,CASSPRDRGSDTGELFF,TGCGCCAGCAGCCCCCGGGATCGGGGGTCGGACACCGGGGAGCTGTTTTTT
-,TRBV24-1,TRBD2,TRBJ2-3,CATSDPTILAETQYF,TGTGCCACCAGTGACCCTACTATACTAGCGGAAACGCAGTATTTT
-,TRBV28,TRBD2,TRBJ2-1,CASSFLPSGRGQFF,TGTGCCAGCAGTTTCCTGCCTAGCGGGCGGGGGCAGTTCTTC
-,TRBV19,TRBD1,TRBJ2-2,CASSMGQLGNTGELFF,TGTGCCAGTAGTATGGGACAGCTCGGGAACACCGGGGAGCTGTTTTTT
-,TRBV6-2/TRBV6-3,-,TRBJ1-5,CASSPVFLQNNQPQHF,TGTGCCAGCAGCCCGGTCTTTTTACAAAACAATCAGCCCCAGCATTTT
-,TRBV9,-,TRBJ2-1,CASSSPPAGNEQFF,TGTGCCAGCAGCTCCCCCCCGGCGGGCAATGAGCAGTTCTTC
once,TRBV14,-,TRBJ2-5,CASSHSVKRSYQETQYF,TGTGCCAGCAGCCACAGCGTAAAAAGGTCATACCAAGAGACCCAGTACTTC
once,TRBV2,-,TRBJ2-1,CASTQESYNEQFF,TGTGCCAGCACCCAAGAGTCGTACAATGAGCAGTTCTTC
-,TRBV19,-,TRBJ2-2,CASSIVWHQAGELFF,TGTGCCAGTAGTATAGTGTGGCACCAGGCCGGGGAGCTGTTTTTT
-,TRBV9,-,TRBJ2-7,CASSVGGDSSYEQYF,TGTGCCAGCAGCGTCGGAGGGGATAGCTCCTACGAGCAGTACTTC
-,TRBV6-5,-,TRBJ1-4,CASSYVAGGNEKLFF,TGTGCCAGCAGTTACGTCGCGGGGGGGAACGAAAAACTGTTTTTT
-,TRBV19,-,TRBJ1-2,CASLEDPSGVYGYTF,TGTGCCAGTCTGGAGGACCCATCGGGGGTCTATGGCTACACCTTC
-,TRBV30,-,TRBJ1-1,CAWSVMGGTEAFF,TGTGCCTGGAGTGTCATGGGAGGGACTGAAGCTTTCTTT
-,TRBV24-1,TRBD2,TRBJ2-7,CATSAGLAGDEQYF,TGTGCCACCAGTGCAGGACTAGCGGGAGACGAGCAGTACTTC
-,TRBV7-9,TRBD1,TRBJ2-7,CASSRGQGASYEQYF,TGTGCCAGCAGCCGGGGACAGGGGGCTTCCTACGAGCAGTACTTC
-,TRBV18,-,TRBJ2-1,CASSPTQLALDNEQFF,TGTGCCAGCTCACCAACCCAGCTAGCCCTCGACAATGAGCAGTTCTTC
-,TRBV4-3,-,TRBJ2-5,CASSQDLVVEETQYF,TGCGCCAGCAGCCAAGATTTGGTAGTGGAAGAGACCCAGTACTTC
few,TRBV7-8,-,TRBJ1-1,CASSPQGLNTEAFF,TGTGCCAGCAGCCCACAGGGTCTGAACACTGAAGCTTTCTTT
once,TRBV28,-,TRBJ1-2,CASSDPGAYGYTF,TGTGCCAGCAGTGATCCAGGGGCCTATGGCTACACCTTC
-,TRBV5-5,-,TRBJ2-2,CASSYDSFNTGELFF,TGTGCCAGCAGCTACGACAGCTTCAACACCGGGGAGCTGTTTTTT
-,TRBV6-5,-,TRBJ2-2,CASSYSAAIGTGELFF,TGTGCCAGCAGTTACTCGGCAGCGATAGGCACCGGGGAGCTGTTTTTT
once,TRBV6-1,-,TRBJ2-1,CASSEVPLSGEQFF,TGTGCCAGCAGTGAAGTCCCCCTCTCCGGTGAGCAGTTCTTC
-,TRBV19,-,TRBJ1-5,CASSIDQSNRAGQPQHF,TGTGCCAGTAGTATAGATCAGTCGAACAGGGCCGGCCAGCCCCAGCATTTT
-,TRBV4-2,-,TRBJ2-6,CASSQVGTDSGANVLTF,TGTGCCAGCAGCCAAGTGGGCACTGACTCTGGGGCCAACGTCCTGACTTTC
-,TRBV9,TRBD2,TRBJ2-5,CASSASGGETQYF,TGTGCCAGCAGCGCGAGCGGGGGAGAGACCCAGTACTTC
-,TRBV4-1,-,TRBJ2-1,CASTQGNEQFF,TGCGCCAGCACTCAGGGCAATGAGCAGTTCTTC
-,TRBV10-3,-,TRBJ2-7,CAIREQGSSYEQYF,TGTGCCATCAGGGAACAGGGAAGCTCCTACGAGCAGTACTTC
-,TRBV4-3,-,TRBJ2-7,CASSLQTAGVNEQYF,TGCGCCAGCAGCCTCCAGACAGCGGGTGTAAACGAGCAGTACTTC
-,TRBV11-2,TRBD1,TRBJ2-1,CASSLEGTGNEQFF,TGTGCCAGCAGCTTAGAAGGGACAGGTAATGAGCAGTTCTTC
-,TRBV7-6,-,TRBJ2-2,CASSPRDSNTGELFF,TGTGCCAGCAGCCCCAGGGACTCGAACACCGGGGAGCTGTTTTTT
-,TRBV7-2,TRBD2,TRBJ2-7,CASSSGTSVPYEQYF,TGTGCCAGCAGCTCTGGGACTAGCGTGCCCTACGAGCAGTACTTC
-,TRBV3-1/TRBV3-2,TRBD1,TRBJ1-6,CASSQTGGAYKPLHF,TGTGCCAGCAGTCAGACAGGGGGCGCTTATAAGCCCCTCCACTTT
few,TRBV5-4,-,TRBJ2-7,CASSFFGDYEQYF,TGTGCCAGCAGCTTTTTCGGAGACTACGAGCAGTACTTC
-,TRBV6-5,TRBD1,TRBJ1-1,CASRPGQEGSTEAFF,TGTGCCAGCAGACCTGGACAGGAGGGGAGCACTGAAGCTTTCTTT
once,TRBV6-5,TRBD2,TRBJ2-3,CASRSRGVSADTQYF,TGTGCCAGCAGATCCCGGGGGGTGAGCGCAGATACGCAGTATTTT
-,TRBV27,TRBD1,TRBJ1-2,CASSWGGTGGLYGYTF,TGTGCCAGCAGTTGGGGAGGGACAGGGGGGCTCTATGGCTACACCTTC